This TCR beta chain was observed in a study of T cell repertoires in cytomegalovirus infection. Whole-study context: CMV infection together with matching HLA type was indicated by public TCR beta signatures.

General study findings and limits: The ex vivo response was dominated by HLA-C-restricted CMV-specific TCR beta clonotypes.

Using its own MiXCR run on the reads, TCRdb lists one record per CDR3 protein. The table records 550,000 to 700,000 distinct CDR3 sequences, about 39% of them present only once. Points on this clonotype: Its antigen is unidentified.

Between the trimmed V and J ends, which lost 6 bases and 5 bases, there was a span of 10 bases. The germline CDR1 and CDR2 sequences are DFQATT and SNEGSKA (reference sequence). There are 11 residues in the CDR3. The receptor was derived from a human donor in good health (CMV status not recorded). Some clones in this sample may be carry-over from other donors' samples. Sequenced here: cultured PBMCs, sampled from culture after CMV antigen stimulation. The genes are TRBV20-1 and TRBJ1-2; D is perhaps TRBD1 (5 bases). CDR3 sequence reads: CSADSGYGYTF. CDR3 nucleotides: TGCAGTGCCGACAGCGGATATGGCTACACCTTC.